This TCR beta chain appears in the sequencing data of a study of technical replicates of blood from several donors. CDR1 is MNHEY and CDR2 is SMNVEV in the germline V gene (reference sequence). Trimming took off 2 bases at V and 6 bases at J, with 10 bases between the two ends. The CDR3 loop spans 13 amino acids. TCRdb's table, derived via immunoSEQ multiplex PCR, lists solely in-frame clones and lacks some. The repertoire holds 85,000 to 90,000 clones, with roughly 92% as singletons. The clonotype originates from a human donor in good health. Source material: T cells isolated from PBMCs. The chain uses TRBV27 and TRBJ1-2, with D maybe TRBD1 (5 bases). This CDR3 is CASSLGGKDGYTF. The DNA for the CDR3 is TGTGCCAGCAGTTTAGGGGGGAAGGATGGCTACACCTTC.